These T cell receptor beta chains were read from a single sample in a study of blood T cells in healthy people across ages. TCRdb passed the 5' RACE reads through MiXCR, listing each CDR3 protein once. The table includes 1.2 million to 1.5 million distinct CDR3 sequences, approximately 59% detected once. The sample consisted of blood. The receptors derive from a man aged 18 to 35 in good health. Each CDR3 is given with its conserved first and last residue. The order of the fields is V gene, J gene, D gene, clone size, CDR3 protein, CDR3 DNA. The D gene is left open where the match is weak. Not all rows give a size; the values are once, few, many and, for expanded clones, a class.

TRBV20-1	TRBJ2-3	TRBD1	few	CSRQGAADTQYF	TGCAGTAGACAGGGGGCGGCAGATACGCAGTATTTT
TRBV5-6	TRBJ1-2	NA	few	CASSLEAGYPYGYTF	TGTGCCAGCAGCTTGGAAGCGGGATACCCGTATGGCTACACCTTC
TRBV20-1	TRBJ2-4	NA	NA	CSASFRDNLSKNIQYF	TGCAGTGCCTCTTTCCGGGACAATCTGTCCAAAAACATTCAGTACTTC
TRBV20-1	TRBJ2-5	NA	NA	CSVTAFQETQYF	TGCAGTGTTACAGCGTTCCAAGAGACCCAGTACTTC
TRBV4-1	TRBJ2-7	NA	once	CASSHRGAFTYNEQYF	TGCGCCAGCAGCCATCGGGGGGCCTTTACCTACAATGAGCAGTACTTC
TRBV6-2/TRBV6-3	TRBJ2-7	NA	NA	CASSAPGLGIYEQYF	TGTGCCAGCAGTGCCCCGGGACTCGGGATCTACGAGCAGTACTTC
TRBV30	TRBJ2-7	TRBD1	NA	CAWHDRGPYEQYF	TGTGCCTGGCACGACAGGGGACCCTACGAGCAGTACTTC
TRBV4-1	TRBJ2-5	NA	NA	CASSQDQGSTTQETQYF	TGCGCCAGCAGCCAAGACCAGGGTAGCACTACACAAGAGACCCAGTACTTC
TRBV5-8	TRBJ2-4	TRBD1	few	CASSTDRGTIQYF	TGTGCCAGCAGCACGGACAGGGGGACTATTCAGTACTTC
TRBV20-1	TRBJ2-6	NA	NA	CSASLVSGANVLTF	TGCAGTGCTAGTCTGGTTTCTGGGGCCAACGTCCTGACTTTC
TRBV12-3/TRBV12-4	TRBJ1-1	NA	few	CASSLNGGNTEAFF	TGTGCCAGCAGTTTAAACGGTGGGAACACTGAAGCTTTCTTT
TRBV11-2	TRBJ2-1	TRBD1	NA	CASSSTGGSMNEQFF	TGTGCCAGCAGCTCGACAGGGGGCTCGATGAATGAGCAGTTCTTC
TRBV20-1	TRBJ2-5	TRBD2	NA	CSASHSGGQTQYF	TGCAGTGCTAGCCATAGCGGGGGTCAGACCCAGTACTTC
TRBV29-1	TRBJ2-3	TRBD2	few	CSVESGGVTDTQYF	TGCAGCGTAGAGAGCGGGGGGGTCACAGATACGCAGTATTTT
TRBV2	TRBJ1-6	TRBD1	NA	CASGLQGFDSPLHF	TGTGCCAGCGGGTTACAGGGGTTTGATTCACCCCTCCACTTT
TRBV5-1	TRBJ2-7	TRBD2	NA	CASSLPRLLAGGSYEQYF	TGCGCCAGCAGCTTGCCACGGCTTTTAGCGGGAGGATCCTACGAGCAGTACTTC
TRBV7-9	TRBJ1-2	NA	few	CASSPRAALLNYGYTF	TGTGCCAGCAGCCCTAGGGCGGCCCTCTTAAACTATGGCTACACCTTC
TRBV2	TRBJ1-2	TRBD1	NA	CASAGGGYTF	TGTGCCAGCGCAGGGGGTGGCTACACCTTC
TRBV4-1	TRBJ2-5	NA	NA	CASSHLRQETQYF	TGCGCCAGCAGCCATCTGCGGCAAGAGACCCAGTACTTC
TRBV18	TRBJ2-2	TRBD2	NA	CASSPAGRENTGELFF	TGTGCCAGCTCACCAGCCGGGAGGGAGAACACCGGGGAGCTGTTTTTT
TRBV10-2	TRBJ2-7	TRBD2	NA	CASSAGGNEQYF	TGCGCCAGCAGTGCGGGGGGGAACGAGCAGTACTTC
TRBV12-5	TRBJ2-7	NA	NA	CASGLTADEQYF	TGTGCTAGTGGTCTCACTGCGGACGAGCAGTACTTC
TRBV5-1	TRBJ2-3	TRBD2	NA	CASSLISGGAATQYF	TGCGCCAGCAGCTTGATTAGCGGGGGGGCAGCTACGCAGTATTTT
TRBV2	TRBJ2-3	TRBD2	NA	CASSEAGLAGSTDTQYF	TGTGCCAGCAGTGAAGCTGGACTAGCGGGGAGCACAGATACGCAGTATTTT
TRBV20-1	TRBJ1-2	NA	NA	CSARGAAVRINYGYTF	TGCAGTGCTAGAGGGGCGGCCGTCAGGATAAACTATGGCTACACCTTC
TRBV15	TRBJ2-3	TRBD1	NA	CATSRGDRGGGDTQYF	TGTGCCACCAGCAGAGGGGACAGGGGTGGTGGAGATACGCAGTATTTT
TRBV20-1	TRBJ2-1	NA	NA	CSAPSTSSGYNEQFF	TGCAGTGCCCCCAGCACTAGCAGCGGCTACAATGAGCAGTTCTTC
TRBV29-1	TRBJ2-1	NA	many	CSVPTSSSYNEQFF	TGCAGCGTACCAACTAGCAGCTCCTACAATGAGCAGTTCTTC
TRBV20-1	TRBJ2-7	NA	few	CSAYYKATYEQYF	TGCAGTGCTTATTACAAGGCCACCTACGAGCAGTACTTC
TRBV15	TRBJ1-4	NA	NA	CATSRDLPTGEKLFF	TGTGCCACCAGCAGAGATCTCCCGACCGGGGAAAAACTGTTTTTT
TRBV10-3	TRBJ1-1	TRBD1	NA	CAISSTGANTEAFF	TGTGCCATCAGCTCGACAGGGGCGAACACTGAAGCTTTCTTT
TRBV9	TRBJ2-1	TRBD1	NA	CASSSQGAEQFF	TGTGCCAGCAGCTCCCAGGGGGCTGAGCAGTTCTTC
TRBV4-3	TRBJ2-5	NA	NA	CASSQDGRDQETQYF	TGCGCCAGCAGCCAAGATGGGCGGGACCAAGAGACCCAGTACTTC
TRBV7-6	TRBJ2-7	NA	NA	CASSSSGQIMDTYEQYF	TGTGCCAGCAGCTCGTCAGGACAGATAATGGATACCTACGAGCAGTACTTC
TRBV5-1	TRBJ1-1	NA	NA	CASRASTKVEAFF	TGCGCCAGCAGGGCCTCGACCAAGGTTGAAGCTTTCTTT
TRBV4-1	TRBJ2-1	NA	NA	CASSQDLVGDEQFF	TGCGCCAGCAGCCAAGATCTAGTGGGGGATGAGCAGTTCTTC
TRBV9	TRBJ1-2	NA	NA	CASSVDGDTYGYTF	TGTGCCAGCAGCGTAGATGGGGATACCTATGGCTACACCTTC
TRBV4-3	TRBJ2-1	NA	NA	CASSGPGAHNEQFF	TGCGCCAGCAGCGGGCCAGGAGCCCACAATGAGCAGTTCTTC
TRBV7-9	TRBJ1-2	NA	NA	CASSSLPGDYTF	TGTGCCAGCAGCTCCCTTCCGGGGGACTACACCTTC
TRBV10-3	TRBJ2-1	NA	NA	CAISVGGVNEQFF	TGTGCCATCAGTGTAGGGGGAGTAAATGAGCAGTTCTTC
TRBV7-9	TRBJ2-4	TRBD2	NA	CASSVDQSPREQYF	TGTGCCAGCAGCGTGGACCAAAGCCCGCGGGAGCAGTACTTC
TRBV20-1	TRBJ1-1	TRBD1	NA	CSARDHRGGKTEAFF	TGCAGTGCTAGAGACCACAGGGGAGGGAAGACTGAAGCTTTCTTT
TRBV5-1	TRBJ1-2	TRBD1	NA	CASSPGDPDRARGYTF	TGCGCCAGCAGCCCGGGGGATCCGGACAGGGCGCGTGGCTACACCTTC
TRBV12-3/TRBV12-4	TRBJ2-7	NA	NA	CASSTGVFIEQYF	TGTGCCAGCTCGACGGGAGTTTTCATCGAGCAGTACTTC
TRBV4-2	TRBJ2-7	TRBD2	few	CASSPWREDYEQYF	TGTGCCAGCAGCCCTTGGCGGGAGGACTACGAGCAGTACTTC
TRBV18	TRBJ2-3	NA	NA	CASSRSGLTDTQYF	TGTGCCAGCTCACGGTCAGGACTCACAGATACGCAGTATTTT
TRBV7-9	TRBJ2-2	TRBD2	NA	CASSLLLAGASGELFF	TGTGCCAGCAGCTTACTCCTAGCGGGAGCTTCGGGGGAGCTGTTTTTT
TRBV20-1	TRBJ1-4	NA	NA	CSARPYRTTNEKLFF	TGCAGTGCTAGACCCTACAGGACAACTAATGAAAAACTGTTTTTT
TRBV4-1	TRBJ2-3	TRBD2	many	CASSPSGARTDTQYF	TGTGCCAGCAGCCCCAGCGGGGCCCGCACAGATACGCAGTATTTT
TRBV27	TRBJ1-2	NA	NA	CASSFSAAYGYTF	TGTGCCAGCAGTTTCTCGGCGGCCTATGGCTACACCTTC
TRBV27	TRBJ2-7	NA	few	CASSHNSYYEQYF	TGTGCCAGCAGCCATAACAGCTACTACGAGCAGTACTTC
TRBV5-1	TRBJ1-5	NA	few	CASSFGGVGQPQHF	TGCGCCAGCAGCTTTGGCGGGGTGGGTCAGCCCCAGCATTTT
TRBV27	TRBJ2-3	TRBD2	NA	CASSLSASGVTDTQYF	TGTGCCAGCAGTTTATCTGCTAGCGGGGTCACAGATACGCAGTATTTT